Below are 15 T cell receptor beta chains sequenced from a single sample in a study of T cell changes during pregnancy in multiple sclerosis. Here immunoSEQ multiplex PCR was the method, and the copy in TCRdb shows in-frame clones only, minus some. The sample gives around 65,000 clones, around 92% of which show up once; roughly 2.5% is in the top ten. The source was peripheral blood, collected in the second trimester of pregnancy. These receptors all stem from a female donor in good health, enrolled as a control in a pregnancy study.

The CDR3 sequence is CASSLSLAGYEQYF. The CDR3 bases are TGTGCCAGCAGTTTATCACTAGCTGGCTACGAGCAGTACTTC. This chain connects TRBV27 to TRBJ2-7; tentative D call: TRBD2 (6 bases). The CDR3 is made up of 14 amino acids. Germline V gene data show CDR1 as MNHEY and CDR2 as SMNVEV (reference sequence). V dropped 0 bases and J dropped 3 bases, with 9 bases sitting between them.

This clone was seen just once. V is TRBV30 and J is TRBJ2-5, with 10 positions matching TRBD2. The CDR3 is 14 amino acids. Germline CDR1 is GTSNPN and CDR2 is SVGIG (reference sequence). V lost 3 bases to trimming and J lost 5 bases; unmatched junction nucleotides: 6. CDR3 residues: CAWRIPGLAETQYF. DNA for the CDR3: TGTGCCTGGAGAATCCCGGGACTAGCGGAGACCCAGTACTTC.

V is TRBV7-2 and J is TRBJ2-7; D perhaps matches TRBD2 (6 bases). This CDR3 region has 15 residues. Trimming removed 1 base from V and 6 bases from J, with 16 bases in between. Looked up from germline, CDR1 is SGHTA and CDR2 is FQGNSA. CDR3 in DNA: TGTGCCAGCAGCTTAGTCGGAGGGGCGCGAAGCGAGCAGTACTTC. Translating gives CASSLVGGARSEQYF.

The chain employs TRBV4-2 and TRBJ2-2, with 8 nucleotides matching TRBD1. V lost 0 bases and J lost 7; bases outside the gene matches: 10. The CDR3 loop spans 17 amino acids. Germline V gene sequence: CDR1 LGHNA, CDR2 YNFKEQ. The CDR3 sequence is CASSQDPRTGMVGELFF. CDR3 in DNA: TGTGCCAGCAGCCAAGATCCCCGGACAGGGATGGTCGGGGAGCTGTTTTTT.

This chain links TRBV11-3 with TRBJ2-5; TRBD2 might be the D (5 bases). The CDR3 is made up of 15 amino acids. Trimming cost V 1 base and J 3 bases, with 12 bases left between them. The germline gives CDR1 SGHNT, CDR2 YENEEA. The DNA of the CDR3 is TGTGCCAGCAGCTTAGGGCTAGCACCAGAAGAGACCCAGTACTTC. Its translation is CASSLGLAPEETQYF.

The V call is TRBV7-2, the J call TRBJ2-7, with TRBD2 matching 8 bases. This CDR3 is 15 amino acids long. V lost 3 bases to trimming and J lost 3 bases; unmatched junction nucleotides: 7. In germline, CDR1 is SGHTA, CDR2 FQGNSA. The CDR3 loop is CASSFGTSLSYEQYF. As DNA, the CDR3 is TGTGCCAGCAGCTTTGGGACTAGTCTAAGCTACGAGCAGTACTTC.

The CDR3 loop is CASSYDSYGYTF. For the CDR3, the DNA is TGTGCCAGCAGCTACGACAGCTATGGCTACACCTTC. The rearrangement joins TRBV5-5 to TRBJ1-2; D perhaps matches TRBD1 (5 bases). The CDR3 is made up of 12 amino acids. V lost 3 bases and J lost 4, with 7 bases in between. Germline values: CDR1 SGHKS, CDR2 YYEKEE (reference sequence).

The chain couples TRBV9 to TRBJ2-1, with 14 bases identical to TRBD2. Looked up from germline, CDR1 is SGDLS and CDR2 is YYNGEE. The CDR3 contains 20 residues. The ends lost 0 bases at V and 7 bases at J; junction bases unmatched: 15. DNA of the CDR3: TGTGCCAGCAGCGTAGTTGATAATAAACCGGGACTAGCGGGAGTTAATGAGCAGTTCTTC. This sequence encodes CASSVVDNKPGLAGVNEQFF.

The DNA for the CDR3 is TGTGCCTGGAGTGGGCCGGGGGGACTACAGTACTTC. It specifies CAWSGPGGLQYF. The chain joins TRBV30 to TRBJ2-5; TRBD2 agrees at 7 bases. Germline V gene sequence: CDR1 GTSNPN, CDR2 SVGIG (reference sequence). The junction had 7 bases not matched to a gene; V was cut back by 1 base and J by 11 bases. The CDR3 length is 12 residues.

Points on this clone: The germline gene is not matched at one end of the junction; a read error may be the cause. The rearrangement uses TRBV11-2 and TRBJ2-7; TRBD1 matches 12 bases. Germline CDR1 reads SGHAT; CDR2 reads FQNNGV. CDR3 length: 17 amino acids. CDR3 nucleotides: TGTGCCAGCAGTTTAGGGACAGGGGGCAGGTCGTCCTACGAGCAGTACTTC. It is translated as CASSLGTGGRSSYEQYF.

The CDR3 DNA is TGTGCCAGCAGCCTACAGGGCGGCGTGAACACTGAAGCTTTCTTT. This encodes CASSLQGGVNTEAFF. The chain joins TRBV7-9 to TRBJ1-1; TRBD1 might be the D (6 bases). V was clipped by 5 bases and J by 0 bases, with 13 bases between them. CDR1 is SEHNR, CDR2 FQNEAQ, per germline (reference sequence). The CDR3 has 15 amino acids.

V is TRBV6-4 and J is TRBJ2-3, with 8 bases aligning to TRBD2. This CDR3 is 14 amino acids long. CDR1 and CDR2 from the germline V gene are MRHNA and SNTAGT. V was clipped by 3 bases and J by 1 base; unmatched bases: 0. The CDR3 coding sequence is TGTGCCAGCAGTGAGACTAGCGGCACAGATACGCAGTATTTT. It specifies CASSETSGTDTQYF.

The chain has TRBV19 and TRBJ2-1; D call uncertain. Between the trimmed V and J ends, which lost 4 bases and 7 bases, there was a span of 5 bases. Germline CDR1 LNHDA, CDR2 SQIVND (reference sequence). This CDR3 is 11 amino acids long. In nucleotides, the CDR3 is TGTGCCAGTAGTAAGAGTAATGAGCAGTTCTTC. This codes for CASSKSNEQFF.

This clone was counted once. The V and J genes are TRBV7-2 and TRBJ1-3; D ambiguous. The germline V gene has CDR1 SGHTA and CDR2 FQGNSA. The CDR3 spans 13 residues. With 2 bases removed from V and 7 bases from J, the gap between germline ends came to 9 bases. The CDR3 region has the DNA TGTGCCAGCAGCTTACTGAGTTTTAACACCATATATTTT. Encoded protein: CASSLLSFNTIYF.

The chain recombines TRBV7-3 with TRBJ2-3, with 9 bases fitting TRBD2. The CDR3 consists of 16 residues. Germline V gene data show CDR1 as SGHTA and CDR2 as FQGTGA. V lost 2 bases and J lost 3; bases outside the gene matches: 6. The CDR3 protein is CASSLGLAGWTDTQYF. CDR3 nucleotides: TGTGCCAGCAGCTTAGGGCTAGCGGGATGGACAGATACGCAGTATTTT.